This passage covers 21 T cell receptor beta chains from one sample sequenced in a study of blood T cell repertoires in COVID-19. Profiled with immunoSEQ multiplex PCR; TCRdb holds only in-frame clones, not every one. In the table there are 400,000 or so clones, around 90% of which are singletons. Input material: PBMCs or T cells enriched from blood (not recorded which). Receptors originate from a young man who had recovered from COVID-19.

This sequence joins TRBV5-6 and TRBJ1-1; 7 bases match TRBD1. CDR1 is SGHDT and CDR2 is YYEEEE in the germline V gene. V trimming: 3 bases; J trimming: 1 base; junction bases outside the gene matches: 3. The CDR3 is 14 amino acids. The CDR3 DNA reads TGTGCCAGCAGCTGGGACAGTAGGAACACTGAAGCTTTCTTT. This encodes CASSWDSRNTEAFF.

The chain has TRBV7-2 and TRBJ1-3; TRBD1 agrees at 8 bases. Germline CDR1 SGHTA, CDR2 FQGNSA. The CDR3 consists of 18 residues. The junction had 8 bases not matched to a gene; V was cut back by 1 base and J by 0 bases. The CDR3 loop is CASSLVRRGRISGNTIYF. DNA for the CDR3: TGTGCCAGCAGCTTAGTCCGCAGGGGGCGAATCTCTGGAAACACCATATATTTT.

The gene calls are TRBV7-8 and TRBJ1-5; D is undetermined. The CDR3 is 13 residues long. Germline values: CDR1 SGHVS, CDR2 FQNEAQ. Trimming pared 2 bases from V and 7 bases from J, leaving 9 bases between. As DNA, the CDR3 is TGTGCCAGCAGCTTACCAAACGGGCAGCCCCAGCATTTT. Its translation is CASSLPNGQPQHF.

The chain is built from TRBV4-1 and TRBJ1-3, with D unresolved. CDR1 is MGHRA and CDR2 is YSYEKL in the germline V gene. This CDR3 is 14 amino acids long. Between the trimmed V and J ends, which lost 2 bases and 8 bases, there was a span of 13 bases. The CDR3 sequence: CASSQRISQDTIYF. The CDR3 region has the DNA TGCGCCAGCAGCCAAAGGATAAGCCAGGACACCATATATTTT.

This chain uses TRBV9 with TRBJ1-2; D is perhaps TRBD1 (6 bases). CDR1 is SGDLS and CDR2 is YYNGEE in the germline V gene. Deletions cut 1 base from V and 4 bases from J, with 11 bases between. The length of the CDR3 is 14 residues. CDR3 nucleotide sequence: TGTGCCAGCAGCGTATCGACAGGTACCTATGGCTACACCTTC. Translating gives CASSVSTGTYGYTF.

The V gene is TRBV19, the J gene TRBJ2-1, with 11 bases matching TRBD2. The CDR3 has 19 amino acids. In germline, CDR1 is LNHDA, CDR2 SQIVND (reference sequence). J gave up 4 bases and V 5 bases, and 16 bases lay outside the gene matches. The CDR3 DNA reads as TGTGCCAGTAGTCGCCCCTTATCCCAGGGACTAGCGGAATACAATGAGCAGTTCTTC. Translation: CASSRPLSQGLAEYNEQFF.

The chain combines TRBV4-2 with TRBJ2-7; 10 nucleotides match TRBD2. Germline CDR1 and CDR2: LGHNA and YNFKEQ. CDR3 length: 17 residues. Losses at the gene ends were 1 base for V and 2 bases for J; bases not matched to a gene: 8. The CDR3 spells CASSQGRLAGDTYEQYF. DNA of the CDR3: TGTGCCAGCAGCCAAGGACGACTAGCGGGTGATACCTACGAGCAGTACTTC.

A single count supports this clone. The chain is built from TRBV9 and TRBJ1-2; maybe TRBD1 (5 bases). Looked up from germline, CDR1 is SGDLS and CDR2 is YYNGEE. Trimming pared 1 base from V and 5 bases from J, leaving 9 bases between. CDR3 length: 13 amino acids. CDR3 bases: TGTGCCAGCAGCGTACCAGGGAGGTATGGCTACACCTTC. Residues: CASSVPGRYGYTF.

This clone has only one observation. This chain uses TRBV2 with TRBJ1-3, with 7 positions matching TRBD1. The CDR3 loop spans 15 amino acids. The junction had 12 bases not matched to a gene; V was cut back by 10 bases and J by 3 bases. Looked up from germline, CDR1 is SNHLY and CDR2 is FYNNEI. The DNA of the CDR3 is TGTGCCACCGGAACAGGGGCCCTCGGTGGAAACACCATATATTTT. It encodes CATGTGALGGNTIYF. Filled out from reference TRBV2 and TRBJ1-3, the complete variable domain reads EPEVTQTPSHQVTQMGQEVILRCVPISNHLYFYWYRQILGQKVEFLVSFYNNEISEKSEIFDDQFSVERPDGSNFTLKIRSTKLEDSAMYFCATGTGALGGNTIYFGEGSWLTVV.

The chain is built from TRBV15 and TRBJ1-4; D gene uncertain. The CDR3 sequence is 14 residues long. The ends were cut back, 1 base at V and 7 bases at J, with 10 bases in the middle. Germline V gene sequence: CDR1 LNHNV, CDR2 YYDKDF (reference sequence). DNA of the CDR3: TGTGCCACCAGCAGAGCGGGTCAGTCTGAAAAACTGTTTTTT. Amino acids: CATSRAGQSEKLFF.

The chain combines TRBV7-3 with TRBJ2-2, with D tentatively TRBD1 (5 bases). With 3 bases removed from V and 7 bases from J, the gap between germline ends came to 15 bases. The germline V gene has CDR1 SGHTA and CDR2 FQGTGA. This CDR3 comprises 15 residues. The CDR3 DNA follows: TGTGCCAGCAGCTTTAGACCAGGGATCAACGGGGAGCTGTTTTTT. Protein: CASSFRPGINGELFF.

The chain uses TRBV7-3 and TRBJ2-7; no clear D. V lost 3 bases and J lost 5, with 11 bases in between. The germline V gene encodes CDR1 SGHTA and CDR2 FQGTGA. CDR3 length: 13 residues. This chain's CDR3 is CASSFTRSDEQYF. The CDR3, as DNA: TGTGCCAGCAGCTTTACACGATCCGACGAGCAGTACTTC.

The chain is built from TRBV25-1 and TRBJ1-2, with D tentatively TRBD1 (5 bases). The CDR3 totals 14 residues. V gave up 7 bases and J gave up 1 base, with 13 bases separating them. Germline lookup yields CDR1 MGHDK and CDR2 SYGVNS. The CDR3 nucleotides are TGTGCCAGCACCCAAACAGGCGATAACTATGGCTACACCTTC. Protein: CASTQTGDNYGYTF.

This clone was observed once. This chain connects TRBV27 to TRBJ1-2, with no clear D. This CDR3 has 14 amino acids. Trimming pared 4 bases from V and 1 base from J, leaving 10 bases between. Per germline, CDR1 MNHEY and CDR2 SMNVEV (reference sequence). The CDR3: CASSSPGDNYGYTF. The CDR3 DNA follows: TGTGCCAGCAGTTCCCCAGGTGATAACTATGGCTACACCTTC.

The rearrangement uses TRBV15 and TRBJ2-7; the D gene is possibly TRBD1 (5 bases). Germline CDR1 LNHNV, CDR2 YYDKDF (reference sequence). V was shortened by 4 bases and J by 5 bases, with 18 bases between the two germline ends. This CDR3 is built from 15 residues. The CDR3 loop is CATSNRTQVPNEQYF. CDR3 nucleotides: TGTGCCACCAGCAACCGAACACAGGTTCCCAACGAGCAGTACTTC.

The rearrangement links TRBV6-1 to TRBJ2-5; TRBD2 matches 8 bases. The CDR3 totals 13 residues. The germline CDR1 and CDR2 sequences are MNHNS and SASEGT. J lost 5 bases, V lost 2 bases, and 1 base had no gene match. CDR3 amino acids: CASSERGRETQYF. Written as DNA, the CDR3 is TGTGCCAGCAGTGAACGCGGGAGGGAGACCCAGTACTTC.

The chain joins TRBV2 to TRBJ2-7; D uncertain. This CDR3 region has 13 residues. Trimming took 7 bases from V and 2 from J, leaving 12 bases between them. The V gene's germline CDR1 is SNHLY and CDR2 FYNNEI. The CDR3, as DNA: TGTGCCAGCACCCCCGCAGACACCTACGAGCAGTACTTC. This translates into CASTPADTYEQYF.

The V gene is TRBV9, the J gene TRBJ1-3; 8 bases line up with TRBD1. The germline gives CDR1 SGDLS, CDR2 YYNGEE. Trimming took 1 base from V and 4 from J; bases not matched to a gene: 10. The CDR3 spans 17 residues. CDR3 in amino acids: CASSVKGYRGSGNTIYF. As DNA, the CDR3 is TGTGCCAGCAGCGTAAAGGGATACAGGGGGTCGGGAAACACCATATATTTT.

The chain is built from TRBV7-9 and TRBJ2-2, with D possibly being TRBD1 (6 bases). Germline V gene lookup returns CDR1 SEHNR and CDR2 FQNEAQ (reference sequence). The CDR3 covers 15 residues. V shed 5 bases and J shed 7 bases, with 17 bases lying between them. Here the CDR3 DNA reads TGTGCCAGCAGCGCCAACCAGGGGAAGGGCGGGGAGCTGTTTTTT. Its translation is CASSANQGKGGELFF. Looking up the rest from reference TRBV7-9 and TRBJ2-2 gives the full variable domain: DTGVSQNPRHKITKRGQNVTFRCDPISEHNRLYWYRQTLGQGPEFLTYFQNEAQLEKSRLLSDRFSAERPKGSFSTLEIQRTEQGDSAMYLCASSANQGKGGELFFGEGSRLTVL.

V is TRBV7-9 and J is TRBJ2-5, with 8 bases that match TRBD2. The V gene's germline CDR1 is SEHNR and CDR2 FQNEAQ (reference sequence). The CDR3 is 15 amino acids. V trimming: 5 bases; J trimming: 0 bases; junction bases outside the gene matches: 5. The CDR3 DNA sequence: TGTGCCAGCAGCGAAAGACTAGCGTACCAAGAGACCCAGTACTTC. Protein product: CASSERLAYQETQYF.

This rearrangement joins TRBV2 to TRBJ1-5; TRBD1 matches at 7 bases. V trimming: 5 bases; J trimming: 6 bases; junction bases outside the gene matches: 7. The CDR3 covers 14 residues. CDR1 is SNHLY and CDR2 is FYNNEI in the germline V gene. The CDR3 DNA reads TGTGCCAGCAGTCGGGAGGGGGCGGTTCAGCCCCAGCATTTT. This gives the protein CASSREGAVQPQHF. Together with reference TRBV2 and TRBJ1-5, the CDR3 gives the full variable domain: EPEVTQTPSHQVTQMGQEVILRCVPISNHLYFYWYRQILGQKVEFLVSFYNNEISEKSEIFDDQFSVERPDGSNFTLKIRSTKLEDSAMYFCASSREGAVQPQHFGDGTRLSIL.